A selection of T cell receptor beta chains follows, all from one sample in a study of OX40 agonist ivuxolimab in advanced cancers. TCRdb keeps only in-frame clones here, not all; method: immunoSEQ multiplex PCR. Of roughly 92,000 clones listed, roughly 89% are singletons. Sequences were derived from CD4+ or CD8+ T cells sorted from blood, sampled in a trial of the OX40 agonist ivuxolimab. The receptors shown here come from an adult with an advanced solid tumor such as melanoma, head and neck, liver or kidney cancer. The CDR3 runs from the conserved cysteine through the conserved F or W. Fields, in order: D gene, clone size, V gene, J gene, CDR3 protein, CDR3 DNA. The D gene is left open where the match is weak. Size tells how often a clone was seen (once, few, many) or the class of an expanded clone, and some rows leave it out.

D: TRBD1; size: NA; V: TRBV27; J: TRBJ1-4; CDR3: CASGSIQGAREKLFF; DNA: TGTGCCAGCGGATCAATACAGGGGGCGCGGGAAAAACTGTTTTTT
D: TRBD1; size: few; V: TRBV6-5; J: TRBJ2-7; CDR3: CASSSRDRVYEQYF; DNA: TGTGCCAGCAGTTCCAGGGACAGGGTCTACGAGCAGTACTTC
D: NA; size: NA; V: TRBV2; J: TRBJ2-3; CDR3: CATPSTDTQYF; DNA: TGTGCCACGCCGAGCACAGATACGCAGTATTTT
D: NA; size: NA; V: TRBV18; J: TRBJ2-1; CDR3: CASSPTSSEITARYGFDEQFF; DNA: TGTGCCAGCTCACCAACATCGTCTGAGATTACAGCACGGTATGGTTTCGATGAGCAGTTCTTC
D: NA; size: NA; V: TRBV5-6; J: TRBJ2-4; CDR3: CASSSGTQNIQYF; DNA: TGTGCCAGCAGCTCCGGTACGCAAAACATTCAGTACTTC
D: TRBD2; size: once; V: TRBV5-1; J: TRBJ2-7; CDR3: CASSLVAGGEQYF; DNA: TGCGCCAGCAGCTTGGTGGCGGGGGGCGAGCAGTACTTC
D: TRBD1; size: NA; V: TRBV30; J: TRBJ2-7; CDR3: CAWRDGQGGNYEQYF; DNA: TGTGCCTGGAGGGACGGACAGGGGGGAAACTACGAGCAGTACTTC
D: TRBD1; size: NA; V: TRBV7-3; J: TRBJ1-1; CDR3: CASSPGQGNTEAFF; DNA: TGTGCCAGCAGCCCCGGACAGGGTAACACTGAAGCTTTCTTT
D: TRBD2; size: NA; V: TRBV7-9; J: TRBJ2-7; CDR3: CASTEPGLEHEQYF; DNA: TGTGCCAGCACCGAACCGGGACTAGAGCACGAGCAGTACTTC
D: NA; size: NA; V: TRBV5-1; J: TRBJ2-2; CDR3: CASSLAVEKNTGELFF; DNA: TGCGCCAGCAGCTTGGCTGTCGAAAAGAACACCGGGGAGCTGTTTTTT
D: TRBD1; size: NA; V: TRBV11-1; J: TRBJ1-1; CDR3: CASTPGGARWTEAFF; DNA: TGTGCCAGCACTCCAGGGGGGGCAAGATGGACTGAAGCTTTCTTT
D: NA; size: NA; V: TRBV27; J: TRBJ1-1; CDR3: CASSLQGWTEAFF; DNA: TGTGCCAGCAGTTTACAGGGATGGACTGAAGCTTTCTTT
D: NA; size: NA; V: TRBV5-1; J: TRBJ2-1; CDR3: CASTGVGNNEQFF; DNA: TGCGCCAGCACCGGGGTAGGGAACAATGAGCAGTTCTTC
D: NA; size: NA; V: TRBV28; J: TRBJ2-7; CDR3: CASSLSPGTSYEQYF; DNA: TGTGCCAGCAGTTTATCGCCCGGAACCTCCTACGAGCAGTACTTC
D: NA; size: NA; V: TRBV6-1; J: TRBJ1-2; CDR3: CASSEVRVYGYTF; DNA: TGTGCCAGCAGTGAAGTCAGGGTCTATGGCTACACCTTC
D: NA; size: NA; V: TRBV5-1; J: TRBJ1-1; CDR3: CASSFEETVNTEAFF; DNA: TGCGCCAGCAGCTTCGAGGAAACAGTGAACACTGAAGCTTTCTTT
D: TRBD2; size: NA; V: TRBV18; J: TRBJ2-7; CDR3: CASANGDGRSSYEQYF; DNA: TGTGCCAGCGCCAACGGGGACGGGAGGTCCTCCTACGAGCAGTACTTC